This T cell receptor beta chain originates from a study of beta chain features in type 1 diabetes. On the study more broadly: Researchers looked at 107,917,701 sorted cells across all samples. Broader study findings: Type 1 diabetes patients had TCRB CDR3s that were shorter (moderately but significantly so) in all four CD4+ subsets.

Details on this clone: Antigen unknown.

Cell sorting via CD45RO/CCR7/CD25/CD127/CD95/CD27 was performed to obtain CD4+ naive, central memory, regulatory and stem cell-like memory cells. Without exception, sorted populations had purity beyond 98%. V shed 3 bases and J 5 bases; nucleotides not matched to a gene: 3. From germline, CDR1 is SGHTA and CDR2 FQGNSA. This CDR3 contains 13 residues. cDNA synthesis used the whole RNA isolate, giving expressed TCRB sequences. Sequenced by immunoSEQ multiplex PCR; TCRdb stores in-frame clones only, minus some. The data contain under 300,000 clones, about 25% of them seen just once; the ten biggest clones take up 4%.

The chain combines TRBV7-2 with TRBJ2-5, with 7 bases that match TRBD2. This receptor was identified in a man under 40 in good health. What was sequenced was central memory CD4+ T cells from blood. DNA for the CDR3: TGTGCCAGCAGCTTGGGGAGGGCTGAGACCCAGTACTTC. Its protein product is CASSLGRAETQYF.